A selection of T cell receptor beta chains follows, all from one sample in a study of identical twins. MiXCR, run by TCRdb on the 5' RACE reads, gives a single entry per CDR3 protein. Of about 490,000 distinct CDR3 sequences in the sample, about 16% are singletons; the top ten hold 0.35% to 0.45%. In addition, the sample was reused for a study of yellow fever vaccine responses in identical twins.

The sequenced material came from CD4+ T cells sorted from blood. Receptors were obtained from a woman under 30 in good health. The CDR3 runs from the conserved cysteine through the conserved F or W. D genes are given only for firm matches. Size is omitted from some rows. Given values are once, few, many or a class for expanded clones.

V gene	D gene	clone size	CDR3 length	J gene	CDR3 protein	CDR3 DNA
TRBV2	TRBD1	.	15	TRBJ1-5	CASKVDRGQNQPQHF	TGTGCCAGCAAGGTAGACAGGGGACAAAATCAGCCCCAGCATTTT
TRBV20-1	TRBD2	few	13	TRBJ2-2	CSARGTSAGELFF	TGCAGTGCTAGGGGTACTAGCGCCGGGGAGCTGTTTTTT
TRBV3-1	.	.	16	TRBJ1-6	CASSHTGTRNNSPLHF	TGTGCCAGCAGCCACACCGGGACAAGAAATAATTCACCCCTCCACTTT
TRBV5-1	.	few	17	TRBJ2-2	CASSLEARTSNTGELFF	TGCGCCAGCAGCTTGGAGGCCAGGACTTCGAACACCGGGGAGCTGTTTTTT
TRBV12-3/TRBV12-4	TRBD1	many	15	TRBJ2-2	CASRLRDRDVGELFF	TGTGCCAGCAGACTCCGGGACAGGGATGTCGGGGAGCTGTTTTTT
TRBV5-6	TRBD1	once	15	TRBJ1-5	CASSRADRGNQPQHF	TGTGCCAGCAGCCGAGCTGACAGGGGAAATCAGCCCCAGCATTTT
TRBV20-1	.	.	15	TRBJ2-1	CSARDSVSVSDEQFF	TGCAGTGCTAGAGATTCAGTTTCGGTGTCAGATGAGCAGTTCTTC
TRBV12-3/TRBV12-4	.	.	11	TRBJ1-1	CASSFGVLAFF	TGTGCCAGCAGTTTTGGGGTGTTAGCTTTCTTT
TRBV11-2	.	few	19	TRBJ2-2	CASSHQARGGRANTGELFF	TGTGCCAGCAGCCACCAGGCCAGGGGAGGTCGGGCGAACACCGGGGAGCTGTTTTTT
TRBV6-2/TRBV6-3	.	few	16	TRBJ1-3	CASSWGSIRSGNTIYF	TGTGCCAGCAGTTGGGGGTCCATTCGCTCTGGAAACACCATATATTTT
TRBV5-1	TRBD1	few	15	TRBJ2-7	CASSPTGTGYGEQYF	TGCGCCAGCAGCCCTACCGGGACAGGGTACGGCGAGCAGTACTTC
TRBV6-1	.	.	14	TRBJ1-5	CASRADYSNQPQHF	TGTGCCAGCAGGGCAGACTATAGCAATCAGCCCCAGCATTTT
TRBV28	TRBD2	many	15	TRBJ2-6	CASSLGGAGANVLTF	TGTGCCAGCAGTTTAGGGGGGGCTGGGGCCAACGTCCTGACTTTC
TRBV2	.	.	13	TRBJ2-1	CASRTEKGNEQFF	TGTGCCAGCAGGACAGAGAAGGGCAATGAGCAGTTCTTC
TRBV14	TRBD2	.	16	TRBJ2-3	CASSQLPSGRPDTQYF	TGTGCCAGCAGCCAACTGCCTAGCGGGAGACCAGATACGCAGTATTTT
TRBV25-1	.	few	14	TRBJ2-5	CASSDSSGLETQYF	TGTGCCAGCAGTGATTCCTCAGGGTTAGAGACCCAGTACTTC
TRBV6-2/TRBV6-3	.	.	14	TRBJ2-1	CASRPRLAYNEQFF	TGTGCCAGCAGACCCCGACTAGCCTACAATGAGCAGTTCTTC
TRBV12-3/TRBV12-4	.	many	15	TRBJ2-3	CASRLGTTSTDTQYF	TGTGCCAGCAGGCTTGGGACCACGAGCACAGATACGCAGTATTTT
TRBV4-1	.	.	14	TRBJ2-1	CAGTRLESYNEQFF	TGCGCCGGCACCCGACTAGAATCTTACAATGAGCAGTTCTTC
TRBV20-1	.	many	12	TRBJ2-1	CSARRTGNEQFF	TGCAGTGCTAGGAGGACTGGTAATGAGCAGTTCTTC
TRBV5-1	TRBD2	.	15	TRBJ2-3	CASSLLRLALDTQYF	TGCGCCAGCAGCTTGCTCCGACTAGCGTTGGATACGCAGTATTTT
TRBV6-5	TRBD1	.	17	TRBJ1-3	CASSYTWTGGSGNTIYF	TGTGCCAGCAGTTATACCTGGACAGGGGGGTCTGGAAACACCATATATTTT
TRBV2	.	few	17	TRBJ2-1	CASSDLSTDRAYNEQFF	TGTGCCAGCAGTGATTTGTCGACAGACCGAGCTTACAATGAGCAGTTCTTC
TRBV20-1	TRBD2	.	14	TRBJ2-1	CSATSGSSYNEQFF	TGCAGTGCTACTAGCGGGAGCTCCTACAATGAGCAGTTCTTC
TRBV10-1	.	.	14	TRBJ2-1	CASSESRGYNEQFF	TGCGCCAGCAGTGAAAGTCGAGGATACAATGAGCAGTTCTTC
TRBV18	.	.	14	TRBJ1-1	CASSPSLTNTEAFF	TGTGCCAGCTCACCATCACTGACGAACACTGAAGCTTTCTTT
TRBV2	.	.	13	TRBJ2-2	CASREGPSGELFF	TGTGCCAGCAGGGAGGGCCCGTCCGGGGAGCTGTTTTTT
TRBV7-9	TRBD1	few	15	TRBJ1-1	CATHSTGGVGTEAFF	TGTGCCACCCACTCTACAGGGGGCGTTGGCACTGAAGCTTTCTTT
TRBV7-9	.	.	13	TRBJ2-2	CASSLRPAGELFF	TGTGCCAGCAGCTTACGGCCGGCCGGGGAGCTGTTTTTT
TRBV5-1	TRBD1	few	14	TRBJ1-2	CASSSGQGDYGYTF	TGCGCCAGCAGCAGCGGACAGGGTGACTATGGCTACACCTTC
TRBV28	.	.	18	TRBJ1-2	CASSPSGYRTLVNYGYTF	TGTGCCAGCAGTCCCTCGGGGTACAGGACTTTGGTTAACTATGGCTACACCTTC
TRBV6-1	.	once	13	TRBJ2-7	CASSQGGPLEQYF	TGTGCCAGCAGTCAAGGGGGGCCGTTGGAGCAGTACTTC
TRBV28	TRBD1	few	13	TRBJ2-5	CASSTGGRWTQYF	TGTGCCAGCAGTACAGGGGGAAGGTGGACCCAGTACTTC
TRBV28	TRBD2	few	17	TRBJ2-1	CASSLWGLAGLYNEQFF	TGTGCCAGCAGTTTATGGGGACTAGCGGGACTTTACAATGAGCAGTTCTTC
TRBV25-1	.	.	15	TRBJ2-1	CASSDPPPPYNEQFF	TGTGCCAGCAGTGATCCCCCGCCGCCCTACAATGAGCAGTTCTTC
TRBV6-1	.	.	13	TRBJ2-3	CASSPRLRDTQYF	TGTGCCAGCAGTCCCCGACTTAGAGATACGCAGTATTTT
TRBV9	.	.	12	TRBJ2-1	CASSVVGSEQFF	TGTGCCAGCAGCGTAGTTGGTAGTGAGCAGTTCTTC
TRBV7-9	.	.	15	TRBJ1-3	CASSLVPRAGNTIYF	TGTGCCAGCAGCTTAGTACCCAGGGCCGGAAACACCATATATTTT
TRBV7-9	.	.	13	TRBJ2-2	CASSPSSAGELFF	TGTGCCAGCAGCCCTAGCAGCGCCGGGGAGCTGTTTTTT
TRBV15	.	.	12	TRBJ2-1	CATSRAGDEQFF	TGTGCCACCAGCAGAGCTGGAGATGAGCAGTTCTTC
TRBV15	TRBD1	.	15	TRBJ2-5	CATSSDRGRFETQYF	TGTGCCACCAGCAGTGACAGGGGGCGGTTTGAGACCCAGTACTTC
TRBV28	.	many	17	TRBJ2-5	CASSLPSARPLKETQYF	TGTGCCAGCAGTCTACCTTCTGCTAGACCTCTTAAAGAGACCCAGTACTTC
TRBV3-1	TRBD2	few	16	TRBJ2-1	CASSLRLAGRSNEQFF	TGTGCCAGCAGCCTGAGACTAGCGGGGAGATCTAATGAGCAGTTCTTC
TRBV6-6	TRBD2	.	12	TRBJ2-7	CASAGGPYEQYF	TGTGCCAGCGCGGGGGGGCCCTACGAGCAGTACTTC
TRBV10-3	TRBD2	.	16	TRBJ2-1	CAISELTSGRSNEQFF	TGTGCCATCAGTGAGTTGACTAGCGGGAGATCGAATGAGCAGTTCTTC
TRBV6-5	TRBD2	.	18	TRBJ2-3	CASSYSIASGASTDTQYF	TGTGCCAGCAGTTACTCGATAGCTAGCGGGGCTTCAACAGATACGCAGTATTTT
TRBV3-1	.	.	15	TRBJ1-2	CASSAGGSTNYGYTF	TGTGCCAGCAGCGCCGGAGGGAGTACGAACTATGGCTACACCTTC
TRBV5-1	.	.	15	TRBJ2-5	CASSPTGTSEETQYF	TGCGCCAGCAGCCCAACCGGGACTTCCGAAGAGACCCAGTACTTC
TRBV29-1	.	.	14	TRBJ2-6	CSADLGPGANVLTF	TGCAGCGCCGATTTAGGGCCTGGGGCCAACGTCCTGACTTTC
TRBV12-3/TRBV12-4	.	.	13	TRBJ2-7	CASSDRMTYEQYF	TGTGCCAGCAGTGACAGGATGACATACGAGCAGTACTTC
TRBV7-8	TRBD1	few	19	TRBJ2-2	CASSLRIKGTGSNTGELFF	TGTGCCAGCAGCCTTAGAATTAAGGGGACAGGTTCGAACACCGGGGAGCTGTTTTTT
TRBV28	TRBD1	.	18	TRBJ2-5	CASQSRTGFAQAQETQYF	TGTGCCAGCCAATCAAGGACAGGATTTGCACAGGCCCAAGAGACCCAGTACTTC
TRBV20-1	TRBD1	.	15	TRBJ1-2	CSARLLNRGDYGYTF	TGCAGTGCTAGGTTGTTGAACAGGGGGGACTATGGCTACACCTTC